The 10 T cell receptor beta chains below come from one sample, sequenced in a study of T cells in Graves' hyperthyroidism and ophthalmopathy. Amplified TCR beta CDR3 regions came from RNA transcripts. When the TCR CDR3 underwent first-round RT-PCR, the HTBI primer set was used. TCRdb re-derived calls from the multiplex PCR reads in MiXCR, one entry per CDR3 protein. The sample carries approximately 100,000 distinct CDR3 sequences, 40% recorded once. The sequencing sample was made of peripheral blood or thyroid tissue (not recorded which). These receptors came from a woman in her 30s with Graves' hyperthyroidism.

The chain couples TRBV7-3 to TRBJ1-6; 8 bases agree with TRBD1. The CDR3 loop spans 16 amino acids. Germline CDR1 and CDR2: SGHTA and FQGTGA. V lost 2 bases and J lost 8; bases outside the gene matches: 8. CDR3 DNA: TGTGCCAGCAGCTTAGGCCCGGGACAGGAGCATTCACCCCTCCACTTT. It specifies CASSLGPGQEHSPLHF.

This clonotype was detected many times. V usage is TRBV3-1 and J usage is TRBJ2-5; 8 bases are a match to TRBD2. The CDR3 loop spans 17 amino acids. With 1 base clipped from V and 5 bases from J, the junction kept 12 bases outside the gene matches. Germline assignment: CDR1 LGHDT and CDR2 YNNKEL (reference sequence). Here the CDR3 DNA reads TGTGCCAGCAGCCAAGTAAACTACGGGAGGGCCGGGGAGACCCAGTACTTC. Its protein product is CASSQVNYGRAGETQYF.

This sequence joins TRBV7-9 and TRBJ2-6; 12 nucleotides align to TRBD2. Germline assignment: CDR1 SEHNR and CDR2 FQNEAQ (reference sequence). With 4 bases clipped from V and 3 bases from J, the junction kept 7 bases outside the gene matches. CDR3 length: 18 amino acids. In DNA form, the CDR3 reads TGTGCCAGCAGCTCTCTAGCGGGAGGGCCGGATGGGGCCAACGTCCTGACTTTC. Its protein product is CASSSLAGGPDGANVLTF. The full variable domain, rest sourced from reference TRBV7-9 and TRBJ2-6, is DTGVSQNPRHKITKRGQNVTFRCDPISEHNRLYWYRQTLGQGPEFLTYFQNEAQLEKSRLLSDRFSAERPKGSFSTLEIQRTEQGDSAMYLCASSSLAGGPDGANVLTFGAGSRLTVL.

This clonotype was recorded at least ten times. The chain combines TRBV20-1 with TRBJ2-5; TRBD2 matches 7 bases. This CDR3 is 13 amino acids long. Germline V gene data show CDR1 as DFQATT and CDR2 as SNEGSKA (reference sequence). The junction had 7 bases not matched to a gene; V was cut back by 6 bases and J by 3 bases. The CDR3 sequence is CSADNGLEETQYF. CDR3 in DNA: TGCAGTGCCGATAACGGACTAGAAGAGACCCAGTACTTC.

This clonotype was counted at least ten times. The chain couples TRBV9 to TRBJ2-2; D might be TRBD1 (6 bases). The CDR3 runs to 14 residues. Germline loops: CDR1 SGDLS, CDR2 YYNGEE. The V end was cut by 5 bases, the J end by 4 bases, with 12 bases between. CDR3: CASRTGSGTGELFF. As DNA, the CDR3 is TGTGCCAGCAGGACAGGCTCGGGCACCGGGGAGCTGTTTTTT.

In this sample, this clonotype turned up many times. This could be a read error, since a much larger clone is one nucleotide away. CDR3 residues: CASSSWGARYGYTF. The CDR3 DNA sequence: TGTGCCAGCAGTTCATGGGGTGCTCGGTATGGCTACACCTTC. The chain joins TRBV12-3 or TRBV12-4 to TRBJ1-2; D call uncertain. The CDR3 covers 14 residues. V gave up 4 bases and J gave up 5 bases, with 14 bases separating them.

This clonotype has a single count. This chain connects TRBV16 to TRBJ2-5; D possibly corresponds to TRBD1 (6 bases). The CDR3 is 15 amino acids. The V gene lost 4 bases and the J gene lost 2 bases, with 14 bases spanning the gap. Looked up from germline, CDR1 is KGHSY and CDR2 is FQNENV. Here the CDR3 reads CASSPIEGVQETQYF. CDR3 DNA: TGTGCCAGCAGCCCAATTGAGGGGGTGCAAGAGACCCAGTACTTC. Complete variable domain (other parts from reference TRBV16 and TRBJ2-5): GEEVAQTPKHLVRGEGQKAKLYCAPIKGHSYVFWYQQVLKNEFKFLISFQNENVFDETGMPKERFSAKCLPNSPCSLEIQATKLEDSAVYFCASSPIEGVQETQYFGPGTRLLVL.

This clonotype was picked up many times. The rearrangement links TRBV5-1 to TRBJ1-2, with D perhaps TRBD1 (5 bases). In germline, CDR1 is SGHRS, CDR2 YFSETQ. This CDR3 spans 17 amino acids. V lost 0 bases to trimming and J lost 4 bases, with 19 bases between them. The CDR3 sequence: CASSLDPGPTILYGYTF. DNA for the CDR3: TGCGCCAGCAGCTTGGACCCAGGGCCTACTATCCTCTATGGCTACACCTTC.

This clonotype was counted only a few times. The CDR3 loop reads CASSPGQEAYEQYF. In DNA form, the CDR3 reads TGTGCCAGCTCACCAGGACAGGAGGCCTACGAGCAGTACTTC. The chain is built from TRBV7-8 and TRBJ2-7, with 7 bases that match TRBD1. V lost 8 bases to trimming and J lost 2 bases; unmatched junction nucleotides: 9. The CDR3 loop spans 14 amino acids. In germline, CDR1 is SGHVS, CDR2 FQNEAQ.

This clonotype was seen many times. The rearrangement links TRBV20-1 to TRBJ1-4; D remains unclear. The CDR3 has 14 residues. Looked up from germline, CDR1 is DFQATT and CDR2 is SNEGSKA (reference sequence). V was cut by 4 bases and J by 1 base, with 10 bases left in between. CDR3 bases: TGCAGTGCTAAGCCCCCAGGAACTAATGAAAAACTGTTTTTT. Amino acids: CSAKPPGTNEKLFF.